This paragraph covers one TCR beta chain sequence. Its matching antigen is unknown. This entry is derived from a study of identical twins. Deletions cut 8 bases from V and 3 bases from J, with 15 bases between. Germline CDR1 reads MNHNS; CDR2 reads SASEGT. CDR3 size: 14 residues. Study results and limitations: Excess sharing by twins proved weaker in beta out-of-frame sequences.

Unique molecular identifiers were present on cDNA, and template switching added a universal primer site. One entry per CDR3 protein, called by TCRdb with MiXCR from the 5' RACE reads. The repertoire holds fewer than 500,000 distinct CDR3 sequences, with roughly an eighth as singletons. Another study also made use of these data, one on yellow fever vaccine responses in identical twins.

The sequenced sample consisted of CD4+ T cells sorted from blood. V and J are TRBV6-1 and TRBJ2-3; TRBD2 is a possible D gene (6 bases). The sequence was obtained from a woman aged 18-30 years in good health. CDR3 residues: CASGGKTRTDTQYF. CDR3 nucleotide sequence: TGTGCCAGCGGAGGAAAGACTAGGACAGATACGCAGTATTTT.